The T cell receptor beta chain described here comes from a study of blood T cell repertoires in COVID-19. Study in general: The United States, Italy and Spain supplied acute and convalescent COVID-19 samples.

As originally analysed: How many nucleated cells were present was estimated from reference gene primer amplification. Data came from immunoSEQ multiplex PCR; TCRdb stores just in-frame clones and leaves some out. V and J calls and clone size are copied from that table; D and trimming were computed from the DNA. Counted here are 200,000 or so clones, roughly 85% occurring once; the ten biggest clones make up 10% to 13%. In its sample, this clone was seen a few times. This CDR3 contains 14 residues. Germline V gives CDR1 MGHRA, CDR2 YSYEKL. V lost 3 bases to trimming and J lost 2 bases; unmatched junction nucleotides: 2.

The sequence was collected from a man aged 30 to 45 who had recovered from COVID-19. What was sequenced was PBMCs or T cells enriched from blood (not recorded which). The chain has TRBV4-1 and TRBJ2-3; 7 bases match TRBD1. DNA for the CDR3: TGCGCCAGCAGCCATGACAGGGTCACAGATACGCAGTATTTT. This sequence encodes CASSHDRVTDTQYF.